The clone carrying this T cell receptor (beta chain) appeared once. Its antigen is not identified. The sample comes from a study of T cells after yellow fever vaccination. Study results and limitations: When the response was secondary, it was weaker but reached its peak faster, day 5 versus 15. Repertoires sorted by FACS could include abundant clonotypes that are contaminants from the bulk population.

V trimming: 3 bases; J trimming: 10 bases; junction bases outside the gene matches: 19. Germline CDR1 reads MNHEY; CDR2 reads SMNVEV (reference sequence). The CDR3 totals 18 residues. For TCR, cDNA came from 5'RACE template switching, which added a universal primer site and UMIs. One entry per CDR3 protein results from TCRdb running MiXCR on the 5' RACE reads. The data hold around 530,000 distinct CDR3 sequences, with roughly a sixth observed a single time. The genes are TRBV27 and TRBJ1-5; 9 bases agree with TRBD1. This receptor was obtained from a man younger than 35 who received the YFV17D yellow fever vaccine. Sequencing was performed on PBMCs, taken about 5 days after the first yellow fever vaccination. CDR3 DNA sequence: TGTGCCAGCAGTTTGAGGTTCGGGACAGGGATCCTTTCTCGTCCCCAGCATTTT. This translates into CASSLRFGTGILSRPQHF.